Listed below are T cell receptor beta chains from one sample, sequenced in a study of regulatory T cells in long-lasting Graves disease. TCRdb fed the multiplex PCR reads into MiXCR, producing one record per CDR3 protein. The repertoire holds 400,000 to 500,000 distinct CDR3 sequences, with 15% to 20% as singletons. Separately, the same data were catalogued under a study of T cells in Graves' hyperthyroidism and ophthalmopathy.

The sequences come from peripheral blood mononuclear cells (PBMCs), collected at new diagnosis, from a patient treated with antithyroid drugs. Receptor source: a woman aged 18-30 years with Graves disease. Each CDR3 is given with its conserved first and last residue. A D gene is named only where the DNA matches it firmly. The listing skips clone size in some rows; elsewhere it reads once, few, many or a size class.

CSASGRGGRADTQYF | TGCAGTGCTAGTGGCCGTGGCGGGAGGGCAGATACGCAGTATTTT | many | TRBJ2-3 | TRBV20-1 | TRBD2
CATLLLGSSDEQFF | TGTGCCACTTTACTTTTGGGGAGTAGTGATGAGCAGTTCTTC | many | TRBJ2-1 | TRBV28 | -
CASSLSGQYYEQYF | TGTGCCAGCAGCTTGAGTGGACAGTACTACGAGCAGTACTTC | many | TRBJ2-7 | TRBV5-4 | -
CATSRGGGSTNEQFF | TGTGCCACCAGCAGAGGAGGGGGTTCGACGAATGAGCAGTTCTTC | many | TRBJ2-1 | TRBV15 | -
CSASLGTGNEQFF | TGCAGTGCTAGTCTGGGCACGGGAAATGAGCAGTTCTTC | many | TRBJ2-1 | TRBV20-1 | -
CASSLGLGLAGANNEQFF | TGCGCCAGCAGCTTGGGCCTAGGACTAGCGGGAGCTAACAATGAGCAGTTCTTC | many | TRBJ2-1 | TRBV5-1 | TRBD2
CATSDSWGGPYNEQFF | TGTGCCACCAGTGATTCATGGGGTGGACCTTACAATGAGCAGTTCTTC | - | TRBJ2-1 | TRBV24-1 | -
CATSDSRVAGSNEQFF | TGTGCCACCAGTGATTCTCGGGTAGCGGGGAGCAATGAGCAGTTCTTC | few | TRBJ2-1 | TRBV24-1 | TRBD2
CSALRVGNSFLEQYF | TGCAGTGCCCTACGGGTTGGGAACAGTTTTCTCGAGCAGTACTTC | many | TRBJ2-7 | TRBV20-1 | -
CASSLAIEEETQYF | TGTGCCAGCAGCTTAGCTATTGAGGAAGAGACCCAGTACTTC | - | TRBJ2-5 | TRBV5-5 | -
CASSGLAGEYNEQFF | TGTGCCAGCAGTGGCCTAGCGGGGGAATACAATGAGCAGTTCTTC | many | TRBJ2-1 | TRBV6-2/TRBV6-3 | TRBD2
CASRGTGGEDTIYF | TGTGCCAGCAGGGGGACAGGGGGCGAGGACACCATATATTTT | - | TRBJ1-3 | TRBV28 | TRBD1
CSAHTRFHNEQFF | TGCAGTGCCCATACGAGGTTCCACAATGAGCAGTTCTTC | few | TRBJ2-1 | TRBV20-1 | -
CASSIVALGFNEQFF | TGTGCCAGTAGTATAGTAGCGTTAGGGTTCAATGAGCAGTTCTTC | - | TRBJ2-1 | TRBV19 | -
CASSPQNRGGTEAFF | TGTGCCAGCAGTCCTCAAAACAGGGGAGGCACTGAAGCTTTCTTT | - | TRBJ1-1 | TRBV12-3/TRBV12-4 | TRBD1
CASNPRGGLALGNEQFF | TGTGCCAGCAACCCTAGGGGGGGACTAGCTCTTGGAAATGAGCAGTTCTTC | many | TRBJ2-1 | TRBV2 | TRBD2
CASSFYRDRGIFEQFF | TGTGCCAGCTCATTTTACCGGGACAGGGGGATTTTTGAGCAGTTCTTC | - | TRBJ2-1 | TRBV18 | TRBD1
CASIRQGGHTEAFF | TGTGCCAGCATACGACAGGGTGGCCACACTGAAGCTTTCTTT | many | TRBJ1-1 | TRBV25-1 | TRBD1
CAWTSGLAGDEQYF | TGTGCCTGGACCTCGGGACTAGCGGGAGACGAGCAGTACTTC | many | TRBJ2-7 | TRBV30 | TRBD2
CASSHQVGVASSYNEQFF | TGTGCCAGCAGCCACCAAGTCGGGGTGGCCAGCTCCTACAATGAGCAGTTCTTC | - | TRBJ2-1 | TRBV3-1 | -
CASSKLTGGNEKLFF | TGTGCCAGCAGCAAACTGACAGGGGGCAATGAAAAACTGTTTTTT | - | TRBJ1-4 | TRBV14 | TRBD1
CASSVVPEQDGEQFF | TGTGCCAGCAGCGTAGTACCGGAGCAGGATGGCGAGCAGTTCTTC | few | TRBJ2-1 | TRBV9 | -
CSARDHKGLPQETQYF | TGCAGTGCTAGAGATCATAAAGGGCTACCGCAAGAGACCCAGTACTTC | many | TRBJ2-5 | TRBV20-1 | -
CAISGFGTNTEAFF | TGTGCCATCAGTGGTTTCGGAACGAACACTGAAGCTTTCTTT | many | TRBJ1-1 | TRBV10-3 | -
CASSLAGLSSYEQYF | TGTGCCAGCAGCTTGGCGGGTCTTTCCTCCTACGAGCAGTACTTC | few | TRBJ2-7 | TRBV5-5 | -
CASSQGLALFGEQYF | TGTGCCAGCAGTCAGGGACTAGCCTTGTTCGGGGAGCAGTACTTC | many | TRBJ2-7 | TRBV27 | TRBD2
CASSRSQRGYEQYF | TGTGCCAGCAGTCGGAGCCAACGGGGGTACGAGCAGTACTTC | few | TRBJ2-7 | TRBV6-4 | -
CASSPEGSQPQHF | TGCGCCAGCAGCCCCGAGGGGTCTCAGCCCCAGCATTTT | many | TRBJ1-5 | TRBV5-1 | -
CASSQKTGSYEQYF | TGCGCCAGCAGCCAAAAAACGGGGAGCTACGAGCAGTACTTC | - | TRBJ2-7 | TRBV4-1 | -
CAAREDSQSTEAFF | TGTGCCGCGAGGGAGGACAGCCAAAGCACTGAAGCTTTCTTT | - | TRBJ1-1 | TRBV19 | -
CASSRDRPYEQYF | TGTGCCAGCAGCCGGGACAGACCCTACGAGCAGTACTTC | many | TRBJ2-7 | TRBV12-3/TRBV12-4 | TRBD1
CSSYLGNTGELFF | TGCAGCTCATATTTGGGCAACACCGGGGAGCTGTTTTTT | - | TRBJ2-2 | TRBV29-1 | -
CAWTKGREVRSQYF | TGTGCCTGGACGAAGGGGCGGGAGGTCCGGTCCCAGTACTTC | - | TRBJ2-5 | TRBV30 | TRBD2
CASSLFGREDEQFF | TGTGCCAGCAGTTTGTTTGGGCGGGAGGACGAGCAGTTCTTC | many | TRBJ2-1 | TRBV12-3/TRBV12-4 | TRBD2
CASTNRGMGDEKLFF | TGTGCCAGTACCAATCGAGGGATGGGGGATGAAAAACTGTTTTTT | - | TRBJ1-4 | TRBV19 | -
CASRRQSGRGTEAFF | TGTGCCAGCAGGCGACAGTCGGGGCGCGGCACTGAAGCTTTCTTT | - | TRBJ1-1 | TRBV27 | -
CASSLGSRGSYQETQYF | TGCGCCAGCAGCTTGGGTTCTAGGGGGTCCTACCAAGAGACCCAGTACTTC | many | TRBJ2-5 | TRBV5-1 | -
CATSTSRGDTEAFF | TGTGCCACCAGCACCTCGCGAGGTGACACTGAAGCTTTCTTT | - | TRBJ1-1 | TRBV15 | -
CSARTPGLAATYEQYF | TGCAGTGCTAGAACACCGGGACTAGCGGCCACCTACGAGCAGTACTTC | many | TRBJ2-7 | TRBV20-1 | TRBD2
CASSNMPGTYEQYF | TGTGCCAGCAGCAACATGCCAGGGACCTACGAGCAGTACTTC | many | TRBJ2-7 | TRBV7-8 | -
CASSVDRTTRNQPQHF | TGTGCCAGCAGTGTGGACCGAACAACCCGGAATCAGCCCCAGCATTTT | many | TRBJ1-5 | TRBV2 | -
CASSSSGIQETQYF | TGTGCCAGCAGCTCTAGCGGGATTCAAGAGACCCAGTACTTC | few | TRBJ2-5 | TRBV7-2 | TRBD2
CASSAQKPGTRPDTQYF | TGTGCCAGCAGCGCACAAAAACCGGGGACTAGACCAGATACGCAGTATTTT | many | TRBJ2-3 | TRBV3-1 | TRBD2
CASSTSTGGIEKLFF | TGTGCCAGCAGCACGTCGACAGGGGGAATCGAAAAACTGTTTTTT | many | TRBJ1-4 | TRBV12-3/TRBV12-4 | TRBD1
CSVVRAGELFF | TGCAGCGTTGTGAGGGCCGGGGAGCTGTTTTTT | - | TRBJ2-2 | TRBV29-1 | -